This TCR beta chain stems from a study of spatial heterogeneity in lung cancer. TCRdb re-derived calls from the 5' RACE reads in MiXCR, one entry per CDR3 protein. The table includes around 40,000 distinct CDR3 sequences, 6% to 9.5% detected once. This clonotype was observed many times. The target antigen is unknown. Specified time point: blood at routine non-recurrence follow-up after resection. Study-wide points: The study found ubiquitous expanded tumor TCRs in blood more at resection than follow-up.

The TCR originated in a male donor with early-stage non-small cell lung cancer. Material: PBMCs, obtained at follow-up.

The CDR3: CASSLQLSPGVNTEAFF. The CDR3 DNA is TGTGCCAGCAGCTTACAGCTCTCGCCGGGGGTGAACACTGAAGCTTTCTTT. The V and J genes are TRBV11-2 and TRBJ1-1; possible D gene TRBD1, 5 bases. CDR3 length: 17 residues. V was cut by 2 bases and J by 0 bases, with 16 bases left in between. Germline CDR1 SGHAT, CDR2 FQNNGV.